What follows is one TCR beta chain and its context. Its antigen is as yet unknown. The source of the sample is a study of blood T cells in healthy people across ages. Study-level points and caveats: Diversity of TCR beta correlated strongly with naive T cell percentage.

PBMCs were isolated at a quantity of at least 6 million per sample. At least 6 micrograms of total RNA were extracted per sample. With a J-beta primer mix and a sample-barcoded 5' primer, a second PCR ran about 7 to 12 cycles. TCRdb re-called the 5' RACE reads with MiXCR, one entry per CDR3 protein. The sample carries about 1.4 million distinct CDR3 sequences, approximately 59% recorded once. This clonotype was sampled from a man younger than 35 in good health. Sample: blood.

The CDR3 coding sequence is TGTGCCACCAGTGATGGGACCTCGGACACTTTTGATACGCAGTATTTT. Translated, it gives CATSDGTSDTFDTQYF. The genes are TRBV24-1 and TRBJ2-3; D assignment may be TRBD1 or TRBD2 (5 bases each). The CDR3 has 16 residues. The V end was cut by 3 bases, the J end by 6 bases, with 18 bases between. Germline V gives CDR1 KGHDR, CDR2 SFDVKD.